This T cell receptor (beta chain) originates from a study of blood T cell repertoires in COVID-19 (dated by TCRdb to about 2020). Regarding the research as a whole: Samples from collaborators originated in the United States, Italy and Spain and spanned both the acute and convalescent phases of COVID-19. Samples were obtained from the ongoing ImmuneRACE study (first 160 participants) and from 1,000 to 1,500 subjects provided by 6 global collaborators. The repertoires were released in a freely available public database intended as a resource for research on the immune response to SARS-CoV-2. The prospective study material was composed of cDNA or gDNA derived from T cells, B-cell-depleted T cells, or PBMCs. Subjects who had been exposed to COVID-19, were actively infected with it, or had recovered from it provided the deeply sampled blood TCRbeta repertoires that made up the dataset. Where available, HLA class I and class II types were obtained from metadata supplied by the sample provider rather than from assay-based typing. The sample metadata nearly always contained a de-identified subject ID, COVID-19 status, age in years and sex.

About this clone: Its antigen is currently not known. Nothing much larger sits one base from this clone, and base qualities are not available.

TCRbeta CDR3 regions were amplified from genomic DNA by means of the immunoSEQ Assay, a bias-controlled multiplex PCR. Per the source publication's procedure: Nucleated cell counts per sample were estimated from amplification of reference gene primers within the assay. To quantify the absolute abundance of each unique TCRbeta CDR3 rearrangement, sequence reads were collapsed and filtered. Productive Simpson clonality was computed per sample as the square root of Simpson's diversity index over productive rearrangements. The immuneACCESS repertoire file appears here via TCRdb, limited to in-frame rearrangements. These files lack a portion of the clones; in checked studies, under half of the deficit traces to unresolved V genes, and the cause of the others is not known. V, J and clone size were drawn from that table, and D and trimming were deduced from the DNA. The sample data list about 130,000 clones, and approximately 83% of these were observed just once. The top ten clones comprise 12% of the sample.

Based on the germline V gene, the CDR1 and CDR2 sequences are SGHDN and FVKESK. Measured from the cysteine to the phenylalanine, the CDR3 is 14 residues long. Kept here is only the CDR3 DNA, which spans 42 bases and is read in frame from base 1. V is shortened by 6 bases, J by 4 bases, and the region joining them spans 15 bases. The collaborating institutions used their own protocols to collect whole blood in K2EDTA tubes. For TCRbeta analysis, collaborator samples were shipped as frozen whole blood, as isolated PBMCs, or as DNA extracted from either sample type. Results and caveats for the whole study, not just this receptor: The quantity of clinical and demographic metadata differed by source and by participant and was supplied without curation.

The receptor was derived from a man aged 55 to 69 with acute or convalescent COVID-19. The sequence links TRBV14 to TRBJ1-2; TRBD1 is perhaps the D gene, given 6 matching bases. The sample comprised peripheral blood. The sequence in DNA is TGTGCCAGCAGGGGGACAAATAGCCCCTATGGCTACACCTTC. This sequence encodes CASRGTNSPYGYTF.